Listed below are T cell receptor beta chains from one sample, sequenced in a study of PD-1 blockade in classical Hodgkin lymphoma. TCRdb keeps only in-frame clones here, not all; method: immunoSEQ multiplex PCR. The table has 57,000 or so clones, nearly 90% seen once. The sequencing here drew on peripheral blood mononuclear cells (PBMCs), taken before the fourth cycle of nivolumab. These receptors all stem from a human donor with classical Hodgkin lymphoma. The CDR3 runs from the conserved cysteine through the conserved F or W. Each record gives: clone size, J gene, V gene, D gene, CDR3 DNA, CDR3 protein. D genes are given only for firm matches. Expanded clones are given a class, and other clones once, few, many or no size at all.

abundance: once; j_gene: TRBJ1-3; v_gene: TRBV7-9; d_gene: .; CDR3nt: TGTGCCAGCAGCTTAGATTTATCTCTTGGAAACACCATATATTTT; CDR3aa: CASSLDLSLGNTIYF
abundance: .; j_gene: TRBJ2-5; v_gene: TRBV5-1; d_gene: .; CDR3nt: TGCGCCAGCAGCTCACCCTCAGGGAAGGAGGCCCAGTACTTC; CDR3aa: CASSSPSGKEAQYF
abundance: .; j_gene: TRBJ2-6; v_gene: TRBV10-3; d_gene: .; CDR3nt: TGTGCCATCAGTGAGTCGAGCTCTGGGGCCAACGTCCTGACTTTC; CDR3aa: CAISESSSGANVLTF
abundance: .; j_gene: TRBJ1-5; v_gene: TRBV5-6; d_gene: .; CDR3nt: TGTGCCAGCAGCTTGTATAGCAATCAGCCCCAGCATTTT; CDR3aa: CASSLYSNQPQHF
abundance: .; j_gene: TRBJ1-6; v_gene: TRBV5-1; d_gene: .; CDR3nt: TGCGCCAGCGCCTCGCGTCCGAGTGATTCACCCCTCCACTTT; CDR3aa: CASASRPSDSPLHF
abundance: .; j_gene: TRBJ2-3; v_gene: TRBV7-3; d_gene: .; CDR3nt: TGTGCCAGCAGCCCGGGGCTACAAACAGATACGCAGTATTTT; CDR3aa: CASSPGLQTDTQYF
abundance: .; j_gene: TRBJ2-3; v_gene: TRBV2; d_gene: TRBD2; CDR3nt: TGTGCCAGCAGTGAAGCTGGGGGGGAGGGAGATACGCAGTATTTT; CDR3aa: CASSEAGGEGDTQYF
abundance: .; j_gene: TRBJ1-6; v_gene: TRBV25-1; d_gene: .; CDR3nt: TGTGCCAGCAGTGAATCAAGGAGGGAGACCTATAATTCACCCCTCCACTTT; CDR3aa: CASSESRRETYNSPLHF
abundance: .; j_gene: TRBJ1-1; v_gene: TRBV4-2; d_gene: .; CDR3nt: TGTGCCAGCAGCCCCGGAGAGGGATATACTGAAGCTTTCTTT; CDR3aa: CASSPGEGYTEAFF
abundance: .; j_gene: TRBJ2-1; v_gene: TRBV6-5; d_gene: .; CDR3nt: TGTGCCAGCAGTACAACAGCTGCTTCTCTCAATGAGCAGTTCTTC; CDR3aa: CASSTTAASLNEQFF
abundance: .; j_gene: TRBJ2-2; v_gene: TRBV11-3; d_gene: .; CDR3nt: TGTGCCAGCAGCCCAGGGGCTAGGGCCCCTTCGAACACCGGGGAGCTGTTTTTT; CDR3aa: CASSPGARAPSNTGELFF
abundance: .; j_gene: TRBJ1-2; v_gene: TRBV6-6; d_gene: .; CDR3nt: TGTGCCAGCAGTTACTCGTGGGGTGACTATGGCTACACCTTC; CDR3aa: CASSYSWGDYGYTF
abundance: .; j_gene: TRBJ1-2; v_gene: TRBV11-2; d_gene: TRBD1; CDR3nt: TGTGCCAGCAGCTGGGACAGTCTCTCTAATAACTATGGCTACACCTTC; CDR3aa: CASSWDSLSNNYGYTF
abundance: .; j_gene: TRBJ1-2; v_gene: TRBV18; d_gene: TRBD1; CDR3nt: TGTGCCAGCTCACTCCCGGGACAGGAAACTAACTATGGCTACACCTTC; CDR3aa: CASSLPGQETNYGYTF
abundance: few; j_gene: TRBJ1-1; v_gene: TRBV27; d_gene: .; CDR3nt: TGTGCCAGCAGTTTACGGTCCAGGGGGAACACTGAAGCTTTCTTT; CDR3aa: CASSLRSRGNTEAFF
abundance: .; j_gene: TRBJ2-1; v_gene: TRBV6-5; d_gene: TRBD2; CDR3nt: TGTGCCAGCAGCGGGGCCCTAGCGGCTTACAATGAGCAGTTCTTC; CDR3aa: CASSGALAAYNEQFF
abundance: .; j_gene: TRBJ1-2; v_gene: TRBV5-1; d_gene: .; CDR3nt: TGCGCCAGCAGCTTGGGAGAAGAGTGGGGCTACACCTTC; CDR3aa: CASSLGEEWGYTF
abundance: .; j_gene: TRBJ1-4; v_gene: TRBV5-1; d_gene: .; CDR3nt: TGCGCCAGCAGCCAAACAGCCGCAACTAATGAAAAACTGTTTTTT; CDR3aa: CASSQTAATNEKLFF
abundance: .; j_gene: TRBJ2-7; v_gene: TRBV5-1; d_gene: TRBD1; CDR3nt: TGCGCCAGCAGCTCGACAGGGGGCAAGGGAGAGCAGTACTTC; CDR3aa: CASSSTGGKGEQYF
abundance: .; j_gene: TRBJ1-4; v_gene: TRBV19; d_gene: TRBD1; CDR3nt: TGTGCCAGTAGCCGCGCTGGGACAGGGAGGGAAAAACTGTTTTTT; CDR3aa: CASSRAGTGREKLFF
abundance: once; j_gene: TRBJ2-3; v_gene: TRBV6-5; d_gene: .; CDR3nt: TGTGCCAGCAGTTCCAACAGCCTGGGGGTAGATACGCAGTATTTT; CDR3aa: CASSSNSLGVDTQYF
abundance: .; j_gene: TRBJ2-7; v_gene: TRBV4-1; d_gene: .; CDR3nt: TGCGCCAGCAGCCAAGAGTTGAGCTCCTACGAGCAGTACTTC; CDR3aa: CASSQELSSYEQYF
abundance: .; j_gene: TRBJ1-2; v_gene: TRBV6-5; d_gene: .; CDR3nt: TGTGCCAGCAGTTACTCGAGGGGAACTCCGTCCTATGGCTACACCTTC; CDR3aa: CASSYSRGTPSYGYTF
abundance: .; j_gene: TRBJ2-3; v_gene: TRBV2; d_gene: .; CDR3nt: TGTGCCAGCAGGGAGGGAGAAACAGATACGCAGTATTTT; CDR3aa: CASREGETDTQYF
abundance: .; j_gene: TRBJ1-3; v_gene: TRBV11-2; d_gene: .; CDR3nt: TGTGCCAGCCGTCTGGGGGTCTCTGGAAACACCATATATTTT; CDR3aa: CASRLGVSGNTIYF
abundance: few; j_gene: TRBJ2-5; v_gene: TRBV19; d_gene: .; CDR3nt: TGTGCCAGTAGTATACTAGCGCAAAGTGTGACCCAGTACTTC; CDR3aa: CASSILAQSVTQYF
abundance: .; j_gene: TRBJ1-1; v_gene: TRBV5-1; d_gene: .; CDR3nt: TGCGCCAGCAGCTTCTCCCTGAACACTGAAGCTTTCTTT; CDR3aa: CASSFSLNTEAFF
abundance: .; j_gene: TRBJ2-5; v_gene: TRBV21-1; d_gene: .; CDR3nt: TGTGCCAGCGAAAAAGGGGGACTAGCGGGGGTCGGGACCCAGTACTTC; CDR3aa: CASEKGGLAGVGTQYF
abundance: .; j_gene: TRBJ2-5; v_gene: TRBV5-1; d_gene: .; CDR3nt: TGCGCCAGCAGCTTTGGTCAGGGAACCCAAGAGACCCAGTACTTC; CDR3aa: CASSFGQGTQETQYF
abundance: .; j_gene: TRBJ2-5; v_gene: TRBV7-7; d_gene: .; CDR3nt: TGTGCCAGCAGCAAAGGGGGAGGACCTCTGTACCAAGAGACCCAGTACTTC; CDR3aa: CASSKGGGPLYQETQYF
abundance: .; j_gene: TRBJ2-5; v_gene: TRBV5-1; d_gene: TRBD2; CDR3nt: TGCGCCAGCAGCTTGAGCGGGCGGGGGGGGGCGGAGACCCAGTACTTC; CDR3aa: CASSLSGRGGAETQYF
abundance: few; j_gene: TRBJ2-2; v_gene: TRBV18; d_gene: .; CDR3nt: TGTGCCAGCTCAATACAGATGGGATCGAACACCGGGGAGCTGTTTTTT; CDR3aa: CASSIQMGSNTGELFF
abundance: .; j_gene: TRBJ1-1; v_gene: TRBV20-1; d_gene: .; CDR3nt: TGCAGTGCTCACGACAGGTTCGAAGCTTTCTTT; CDR3aa: CSAHDRFEAFF
abundance: .; j_gene: TRBJ2-7; v_gene: TRBV19; d_gene: .; CDR3nt: TGTGCCAGTAGTATAGCGAGTGCCGGCTACGAGCAGTACTTC; CDR3aa: CASSIASAGYEQYF
abundance: .; j_gene: TRBJ1-1; v_gene: TRBV5-1; d_gene: .; CDR3nt: TGCGCCAGCAGCTTGGGCCACACTGAAGCTTTCTTT; CDR3aa: CASSLGHTEAFF
abundance: .; j_gene: TRBJ1-6; v_gene: TRBV5-1; d_gene: .; CDR3nt: TGCGCCAGCAGCTTGGTCGTAGGGGGAGGTTCACCCCTCCACTTT; CDR3aa: CASSLVVGGGSPLHF
abundance: .; j_gene: TRBJ2-1; v_gene: TRBV9; d_gene: .; CDR3nt: TGTGCCAGCAGCGTACTTAGCACCGCTCACAATGAGCAGTTCTTC; CDR3aa: CASSVLSTAHNEQFF
abundance: .; j_gene: TRBJ2-2; v_gene: TRBV29-1; d_gene: .; CDR3nt: TGCAGCGTTGACGAGAACACCGGGGAGCTGTTTTTT; CDR3aa: CSVDENTGELFF
abundance: .; j_gene: TRBJ2-2; v_gene: TRBV2; d_gene: .; CDR3nt: TGTGCCAGCAGTGAAGCGCTCTGGGGGGCTGACACCGGGGAGCTGTTTTTT; CDR3aa: CASSEALWGADTGELFF
abundance: .; j_gene: TRBJ2-5; v_gene: TRBV6-5; d_gene: .; CDR3nt: TGTGCCAGCAGTTTGGTTGTCGAGGAGACCCAGTACTTC; CDR3aa: CASSLVVEETQYF